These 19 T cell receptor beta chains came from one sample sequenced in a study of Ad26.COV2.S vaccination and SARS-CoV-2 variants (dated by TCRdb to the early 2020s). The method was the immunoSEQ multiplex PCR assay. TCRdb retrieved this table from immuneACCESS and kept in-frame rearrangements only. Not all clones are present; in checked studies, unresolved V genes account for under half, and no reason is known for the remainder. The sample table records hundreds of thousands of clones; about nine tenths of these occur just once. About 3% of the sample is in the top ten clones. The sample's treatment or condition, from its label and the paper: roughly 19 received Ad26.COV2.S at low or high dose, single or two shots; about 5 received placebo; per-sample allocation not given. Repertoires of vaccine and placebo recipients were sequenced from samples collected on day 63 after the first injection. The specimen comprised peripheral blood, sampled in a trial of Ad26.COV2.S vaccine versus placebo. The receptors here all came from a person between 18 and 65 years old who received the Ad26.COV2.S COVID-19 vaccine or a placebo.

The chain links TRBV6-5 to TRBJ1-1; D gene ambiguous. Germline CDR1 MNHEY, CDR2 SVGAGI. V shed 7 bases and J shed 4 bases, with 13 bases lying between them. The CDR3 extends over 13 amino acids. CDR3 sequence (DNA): TGTGCCAGCACCCGTCAGGTGGGCACTGAAGCTTTCTTT. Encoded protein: CASTRQVGTEAFF.

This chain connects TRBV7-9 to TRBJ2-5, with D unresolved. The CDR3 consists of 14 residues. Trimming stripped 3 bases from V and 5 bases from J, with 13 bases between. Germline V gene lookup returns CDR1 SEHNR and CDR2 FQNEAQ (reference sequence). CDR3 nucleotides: TGTGCCAGCAGCTTCCAGGAAACCCCGGAGACCCAGTACTTC. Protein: CASSFQETPETQYF.

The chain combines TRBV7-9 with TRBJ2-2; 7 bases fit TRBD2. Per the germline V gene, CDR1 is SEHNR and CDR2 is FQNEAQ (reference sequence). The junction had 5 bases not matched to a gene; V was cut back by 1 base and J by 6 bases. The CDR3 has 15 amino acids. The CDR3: CASSLVGLGSGELFF. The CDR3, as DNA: TGTGCCAGCAGCTTAGTTGGACTAGGCTCCGGGGAGCTGTTTTTT.

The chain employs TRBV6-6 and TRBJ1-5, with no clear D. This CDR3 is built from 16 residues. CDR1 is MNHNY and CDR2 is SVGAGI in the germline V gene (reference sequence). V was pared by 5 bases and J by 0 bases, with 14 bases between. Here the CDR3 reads CASSREAFISNQPQHF. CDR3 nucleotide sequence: TGTGCCAGCAGTCGTGAGGCTTTTATTAGCAATCAGCCCCAGCATTTT.

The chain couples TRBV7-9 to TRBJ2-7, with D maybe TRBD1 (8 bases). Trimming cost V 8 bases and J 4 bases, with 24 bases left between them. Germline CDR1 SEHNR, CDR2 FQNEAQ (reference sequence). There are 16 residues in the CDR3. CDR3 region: CASAPLSGTGAYEQYF. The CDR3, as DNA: TGTGCCAGCGCTCCTCTGAGCGGGACAGGAGCTTACGAGCAGTACTTC.

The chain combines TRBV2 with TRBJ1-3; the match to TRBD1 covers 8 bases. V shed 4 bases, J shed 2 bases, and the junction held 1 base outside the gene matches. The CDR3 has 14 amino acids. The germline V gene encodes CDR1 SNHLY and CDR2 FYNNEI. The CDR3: CASSGQGTGNTIYF. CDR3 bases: TGTGCCAGCAGTGGACAGGGGACTGGAAACACCATATATTTT. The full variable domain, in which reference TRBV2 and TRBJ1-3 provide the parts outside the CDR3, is EPEVTQTPSHQVTQMGQEVILRCVPISNHLYFYWYRQILGQKVEFLVSFYNNEISEKSEIFDDQFSVERPDGSNFTLKIRSTKLEDSAMYFCASSGQGTGNTIYFGEGSWLTVV.

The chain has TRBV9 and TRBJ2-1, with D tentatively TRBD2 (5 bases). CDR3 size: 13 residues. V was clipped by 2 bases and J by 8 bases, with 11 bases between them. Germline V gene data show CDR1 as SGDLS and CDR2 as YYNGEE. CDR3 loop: CASSVHPGDEQFF. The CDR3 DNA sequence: TGTGCCAGCAGCGTTCATCCCGGGGATGAGCAGTTCTTC.

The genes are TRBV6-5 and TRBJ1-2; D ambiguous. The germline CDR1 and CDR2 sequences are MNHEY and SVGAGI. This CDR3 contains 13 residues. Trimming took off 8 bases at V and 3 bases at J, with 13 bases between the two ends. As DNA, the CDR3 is TGTGCCAGCTGGGTCGGCAGACACTATGGCTACACCTTC. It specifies CASWVGRHYGYTF.

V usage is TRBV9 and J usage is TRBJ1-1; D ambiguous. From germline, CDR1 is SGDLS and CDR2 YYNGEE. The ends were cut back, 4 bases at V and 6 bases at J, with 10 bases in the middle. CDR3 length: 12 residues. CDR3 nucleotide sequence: TGTGCCAGCAGCCCAAGAGAAGCTGAAGCTTTCTTT. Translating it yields CASSPREAEAFF.

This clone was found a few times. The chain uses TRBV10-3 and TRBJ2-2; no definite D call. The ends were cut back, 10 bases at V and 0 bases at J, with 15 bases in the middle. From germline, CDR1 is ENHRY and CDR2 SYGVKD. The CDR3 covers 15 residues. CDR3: CATLPGRANTGELFF. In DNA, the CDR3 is TGTGCCACCCTTCCGGGTAGGGCGAACACCGGGGAGCTGTTTTTT.

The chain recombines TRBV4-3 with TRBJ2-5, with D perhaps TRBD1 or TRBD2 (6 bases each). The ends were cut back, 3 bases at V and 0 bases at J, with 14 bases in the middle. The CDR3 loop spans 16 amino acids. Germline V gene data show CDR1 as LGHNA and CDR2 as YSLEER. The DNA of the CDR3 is TGCGCCAGCAGCCAGGGAACGGGGGCCTACCAAGAGACCCAGTACTTC. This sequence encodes CASSQGTGAYQETQYF.

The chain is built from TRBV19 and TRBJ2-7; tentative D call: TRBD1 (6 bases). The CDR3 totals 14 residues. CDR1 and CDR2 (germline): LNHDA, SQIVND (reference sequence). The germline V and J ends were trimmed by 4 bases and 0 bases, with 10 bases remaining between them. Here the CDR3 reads CASSRQDSSYEQYF. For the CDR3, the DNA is TGTGCCAGTAGTAGACAGGACAGCTCCTACGAGCAGTACTTC.

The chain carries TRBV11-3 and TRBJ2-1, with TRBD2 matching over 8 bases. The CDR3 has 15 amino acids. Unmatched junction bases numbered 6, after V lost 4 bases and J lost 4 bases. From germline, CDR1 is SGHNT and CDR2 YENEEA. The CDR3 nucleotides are TGTGCCAGCAGCTCTCGACTAGCGAAGTACAATGAGCAGTTCTTC. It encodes CASSSRLAKYNEQFF.

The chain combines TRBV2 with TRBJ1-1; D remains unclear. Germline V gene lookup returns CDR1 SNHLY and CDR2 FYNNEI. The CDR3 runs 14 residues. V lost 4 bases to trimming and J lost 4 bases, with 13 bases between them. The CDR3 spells CASSVSQRGTEAFF. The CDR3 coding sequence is TGTGCCAGCAGTGTCAGTCAGCGGGGCACTGAAGCTTTCTTT. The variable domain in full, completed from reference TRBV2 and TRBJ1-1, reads EPEVTQTPSHQVTQMGQEVILRCVPISNHLYFYWYRQILGQKVEFLVSFYNNEISEKSEIFDDQFSVERPDGSNFTLKIRSTKLEDSAMYFCASSVSQRGTEAFFGQGTRLTVV.

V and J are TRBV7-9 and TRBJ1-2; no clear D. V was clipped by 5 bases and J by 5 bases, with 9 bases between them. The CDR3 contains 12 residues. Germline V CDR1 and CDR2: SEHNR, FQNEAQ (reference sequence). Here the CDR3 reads CASSPHEYGYTF. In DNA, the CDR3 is TGTGCCAGCAGCCCCCATGAGTATGGCTACACCTTC.

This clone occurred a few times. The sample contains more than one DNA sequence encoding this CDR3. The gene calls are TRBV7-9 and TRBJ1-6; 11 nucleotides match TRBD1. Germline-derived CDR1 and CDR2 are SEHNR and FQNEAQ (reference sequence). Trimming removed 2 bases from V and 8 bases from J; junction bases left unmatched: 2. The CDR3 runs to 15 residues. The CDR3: CASSLLGQGDSPLHF. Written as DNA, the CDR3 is TGTGCCAGCAGCTTATTGGGACAGGGGGATTCACCCCTCCACTTT.

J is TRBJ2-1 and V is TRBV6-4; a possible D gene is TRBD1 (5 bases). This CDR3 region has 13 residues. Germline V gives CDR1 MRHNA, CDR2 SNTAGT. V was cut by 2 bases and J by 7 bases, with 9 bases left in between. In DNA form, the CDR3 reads TGTGCCAGCAGTGACAAGCAGGGTAATGAGCAGTTCTTC. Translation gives CASSDKQGNEQFF.

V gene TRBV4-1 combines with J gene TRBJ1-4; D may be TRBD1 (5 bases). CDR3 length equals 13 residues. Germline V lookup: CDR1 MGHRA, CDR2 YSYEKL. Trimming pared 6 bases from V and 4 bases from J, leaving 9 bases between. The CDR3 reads CASRGPINEKLFF. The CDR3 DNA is TGCGCCAGCAGGGGACCGATTAATGAAAAACTGTTTTTT.

The CDR3 sequence is CASSLDPGNYGYTF. Here the CDR3 DNA reads TGCGCCAGCAGCTTGGATCCAGGGAACTATGGCTACACCTTC. The chain combines TRBV5-1 with TRBJ1-2; D might be TRBD1 (5 bases). V lost 0 bases to trimming and J lost 2 bases, with 8 bases between them. Germline V gene sequence: CDR1 SGHRS, CDR2 YFSETQ. The CDR3 contains 14 residues. The whole variable domain, filled in from reference TRBV5-1 and TRBJ1-2, reads KAGVTQTPRYLIKTRGQQVTLSCSPISGHRSVSWYQQTPGQGLQFLFEYFSETQRNKGNFPGRFSGRQFSNSRSEMNVSTLELGDSALYLCASSLDPGNYGYTFGSGTRLTVV.